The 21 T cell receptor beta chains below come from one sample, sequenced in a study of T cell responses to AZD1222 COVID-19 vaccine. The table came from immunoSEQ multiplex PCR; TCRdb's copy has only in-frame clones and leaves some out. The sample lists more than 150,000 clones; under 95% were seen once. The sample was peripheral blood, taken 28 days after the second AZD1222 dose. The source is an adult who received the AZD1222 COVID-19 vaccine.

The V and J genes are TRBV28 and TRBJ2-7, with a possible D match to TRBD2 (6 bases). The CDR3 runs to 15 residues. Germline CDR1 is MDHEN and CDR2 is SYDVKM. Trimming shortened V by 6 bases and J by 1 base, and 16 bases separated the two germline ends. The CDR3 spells CASSSQGAGSYEQYF. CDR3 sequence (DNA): TGTGCCAGCAGCTCCCAAGGGGCGGGATCCTACGAGCAGTACTTC.

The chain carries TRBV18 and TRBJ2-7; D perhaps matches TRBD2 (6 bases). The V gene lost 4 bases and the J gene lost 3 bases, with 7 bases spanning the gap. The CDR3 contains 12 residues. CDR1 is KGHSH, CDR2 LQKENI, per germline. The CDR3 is CASSQAGYEQYF. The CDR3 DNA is TGTGCCAGCTCACAAGCGGGCTACGAGCAGTACTTC.

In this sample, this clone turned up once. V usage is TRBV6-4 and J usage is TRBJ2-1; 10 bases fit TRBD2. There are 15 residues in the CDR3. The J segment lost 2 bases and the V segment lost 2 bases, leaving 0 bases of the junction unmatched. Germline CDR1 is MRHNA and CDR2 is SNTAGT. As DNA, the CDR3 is TGTGCCAGCAGTGACGGGACTAGCGCCTACAATGAGCAGTTCTTC. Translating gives CASSDGTSAYNEQFF.

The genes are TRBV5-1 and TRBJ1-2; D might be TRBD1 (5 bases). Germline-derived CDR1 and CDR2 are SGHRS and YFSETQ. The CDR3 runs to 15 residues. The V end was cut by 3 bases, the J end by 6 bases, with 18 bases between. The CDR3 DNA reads TGCGCCAGCAGCTGGACACCCTACGAAAACGATGGCTACACCTTC. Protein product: CASSWTPYENDGYTF.

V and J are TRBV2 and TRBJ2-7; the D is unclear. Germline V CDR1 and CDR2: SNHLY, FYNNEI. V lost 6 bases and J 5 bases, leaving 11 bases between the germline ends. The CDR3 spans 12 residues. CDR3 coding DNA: TGTGCCAGCAGCTCTGGAGTCCACGAGCAGTACTTC. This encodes CASSSGVHEQYF. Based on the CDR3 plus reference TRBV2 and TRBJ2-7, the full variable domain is EPEVTQTPSHQVTQMGQEVILRCVPISNHLYFYWYRQILGQKVEFLVSFYNNEISEKSEIFDDQFSVERPDGSNFTLKIRSTKLEDSAMYFCASSSGVHEQYFGPGTRLTVT.

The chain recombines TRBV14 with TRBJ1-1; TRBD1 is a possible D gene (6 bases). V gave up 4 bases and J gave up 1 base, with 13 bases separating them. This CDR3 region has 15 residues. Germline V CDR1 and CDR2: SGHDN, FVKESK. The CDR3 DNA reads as TGTGCCAGCAGCCTCGTGGGGGCCCGGAACACTGAAGCTTTCTTT. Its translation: CASSLVGARNTEAFF.

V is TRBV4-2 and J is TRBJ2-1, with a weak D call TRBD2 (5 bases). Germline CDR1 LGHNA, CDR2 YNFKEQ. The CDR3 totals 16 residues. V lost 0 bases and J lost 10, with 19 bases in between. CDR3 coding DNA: TGTGCCAGCAGCCAAGATACGAGCGGTAGATACTTCGAGCAGTTCTTC. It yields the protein CASSQDTSGRYFEQFF.

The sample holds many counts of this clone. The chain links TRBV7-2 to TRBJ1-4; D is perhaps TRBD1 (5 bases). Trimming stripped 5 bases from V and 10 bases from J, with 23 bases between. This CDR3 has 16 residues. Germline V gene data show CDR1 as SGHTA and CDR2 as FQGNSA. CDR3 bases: TGTGCCAGCAGCGCCTACTCCCGACCGGGGGTGGGAAAACTGTTTTTT. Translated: CASSAYSRPGVGKLFF.

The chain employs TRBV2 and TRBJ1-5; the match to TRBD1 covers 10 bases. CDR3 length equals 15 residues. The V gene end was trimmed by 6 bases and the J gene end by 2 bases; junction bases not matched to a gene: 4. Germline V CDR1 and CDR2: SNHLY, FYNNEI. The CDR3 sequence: CASRWGTGGNQPQHF. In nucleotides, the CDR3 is TGTGCCAGCAGGTGGGGGACAGGGGGCAATCAGCCCCAGCATTTT. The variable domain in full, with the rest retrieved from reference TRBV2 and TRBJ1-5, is EPEVTQTPSHQVTQMGQEVILRCVPISNHLYFYWYRQILGQKVEFLVSFYNNEISEKSEIFDDQFSVERPDGSNFTLKIRSTKLEDSAMYFCASRWGTGGNQPQHFGDGTRLSIL.

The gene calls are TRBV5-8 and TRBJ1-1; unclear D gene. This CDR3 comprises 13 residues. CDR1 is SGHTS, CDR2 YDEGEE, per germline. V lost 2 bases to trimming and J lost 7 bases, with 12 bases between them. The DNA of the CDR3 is TGTGCCAGCAGCTTACGGCAGGTCCTTGAAGCTTTCTTT. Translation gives CASSLRQVLEAFF.

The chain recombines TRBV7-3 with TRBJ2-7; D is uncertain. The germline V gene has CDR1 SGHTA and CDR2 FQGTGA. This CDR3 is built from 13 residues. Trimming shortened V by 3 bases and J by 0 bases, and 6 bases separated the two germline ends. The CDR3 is CASSFGSSYEQYF. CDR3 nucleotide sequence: TGTGCCAGCAGCTTCGGCTCCTCCTACGAGCAGTACTTC.

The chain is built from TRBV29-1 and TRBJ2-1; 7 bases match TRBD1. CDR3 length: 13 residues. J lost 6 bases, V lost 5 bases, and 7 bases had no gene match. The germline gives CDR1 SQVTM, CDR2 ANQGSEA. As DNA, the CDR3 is TGCAGCGTTTGGCTAGGGACAGCCAATGAGCAGTTCTTC. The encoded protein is CSVWLGTANEQFF.

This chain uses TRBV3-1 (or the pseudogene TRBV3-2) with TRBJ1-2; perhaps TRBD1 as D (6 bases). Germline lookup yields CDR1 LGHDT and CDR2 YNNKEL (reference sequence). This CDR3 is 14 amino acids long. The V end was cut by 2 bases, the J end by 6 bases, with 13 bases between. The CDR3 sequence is CASSQPQGRDGYTF. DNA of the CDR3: TGTGCCAGCAGCCAACCCCAGGGGAGGGATGGCTACACCTTC.

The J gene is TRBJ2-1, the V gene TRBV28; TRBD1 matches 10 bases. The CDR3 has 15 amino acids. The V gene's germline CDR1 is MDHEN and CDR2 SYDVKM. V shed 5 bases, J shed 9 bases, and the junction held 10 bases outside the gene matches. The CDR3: CASSRLGTGVGEQFF. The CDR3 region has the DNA TGTGCCAGCAGTCGTCTCGGGACAGGGGTTGGTGAGCAGTTCTTC.

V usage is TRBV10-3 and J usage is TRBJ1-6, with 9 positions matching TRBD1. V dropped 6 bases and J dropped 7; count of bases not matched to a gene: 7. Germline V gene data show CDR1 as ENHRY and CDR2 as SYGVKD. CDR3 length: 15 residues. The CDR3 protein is CAISLGQGANSPLHF. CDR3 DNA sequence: TGTGCCATCAGCTTGGGACAGGGAGCCAATTCACCCCTCCACTTT.

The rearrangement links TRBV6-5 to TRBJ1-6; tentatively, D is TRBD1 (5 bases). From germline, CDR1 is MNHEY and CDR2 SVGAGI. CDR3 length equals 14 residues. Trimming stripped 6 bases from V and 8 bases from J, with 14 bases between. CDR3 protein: CASRRDGGHSPLHF. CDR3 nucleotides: TGTGCCAGCAGAAGGGATGGGGGTCATTCACCCCTCCACTTT.

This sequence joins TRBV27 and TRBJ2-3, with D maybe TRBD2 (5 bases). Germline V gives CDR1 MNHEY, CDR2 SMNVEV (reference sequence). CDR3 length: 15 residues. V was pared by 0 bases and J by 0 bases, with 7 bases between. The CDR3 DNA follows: TGTGCCAGCAGTTTATCCTGGACTAGCACAGATACGCAGTATTTT. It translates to CASSLSWTSTDTQYF.

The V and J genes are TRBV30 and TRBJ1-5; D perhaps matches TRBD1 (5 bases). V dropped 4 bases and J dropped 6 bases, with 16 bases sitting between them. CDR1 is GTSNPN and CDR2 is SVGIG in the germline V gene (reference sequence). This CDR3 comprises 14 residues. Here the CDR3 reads CAWNSPGGGQPQHF. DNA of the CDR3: TGTGCCTGGAACTCTCCGGGGGGGGGTCAGCCCCAGCATTTT.

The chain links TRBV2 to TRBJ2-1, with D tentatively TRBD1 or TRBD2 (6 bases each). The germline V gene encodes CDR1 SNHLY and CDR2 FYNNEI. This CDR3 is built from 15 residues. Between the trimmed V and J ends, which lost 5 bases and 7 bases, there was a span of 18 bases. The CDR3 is CASSILAPRGNEQFF. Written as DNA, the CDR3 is TGTGCCAGCAGTATCCTAGCGCCTAGGGGGAATGAGCAGTTCTTC.

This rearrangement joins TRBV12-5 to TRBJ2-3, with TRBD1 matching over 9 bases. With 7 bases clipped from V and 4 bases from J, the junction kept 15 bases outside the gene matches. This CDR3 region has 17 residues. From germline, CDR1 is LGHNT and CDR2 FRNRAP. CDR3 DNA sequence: TGTGCTAGTGCTAATGGGCCGGGGACAGGGACCCCAGATACGCAGTATTTT. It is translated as CASANGPGTGTPDTQYF.

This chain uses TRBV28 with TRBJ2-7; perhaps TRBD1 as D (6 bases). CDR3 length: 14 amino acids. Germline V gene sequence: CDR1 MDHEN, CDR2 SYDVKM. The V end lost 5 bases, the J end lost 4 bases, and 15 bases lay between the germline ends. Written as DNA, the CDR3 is TGTGCCAGCAGTCGCCCCCAGGGGAAATACGAGCAGTACTTC. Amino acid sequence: CASSRPQGKYEQYF.